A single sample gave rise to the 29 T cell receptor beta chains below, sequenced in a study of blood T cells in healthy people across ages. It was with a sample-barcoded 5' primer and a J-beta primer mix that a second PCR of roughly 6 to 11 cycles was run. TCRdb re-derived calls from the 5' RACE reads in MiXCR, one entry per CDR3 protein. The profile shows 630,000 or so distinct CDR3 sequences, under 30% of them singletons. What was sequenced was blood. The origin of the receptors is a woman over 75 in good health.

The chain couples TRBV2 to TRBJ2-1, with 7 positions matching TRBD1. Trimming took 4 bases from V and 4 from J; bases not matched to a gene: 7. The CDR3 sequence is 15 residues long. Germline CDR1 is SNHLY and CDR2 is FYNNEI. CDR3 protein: CASSVSTGSYNEQFF. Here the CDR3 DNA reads TGTGCCAGCAGTGTATCGACAGGGTCGTACAATGAGCAGTTCTTC.

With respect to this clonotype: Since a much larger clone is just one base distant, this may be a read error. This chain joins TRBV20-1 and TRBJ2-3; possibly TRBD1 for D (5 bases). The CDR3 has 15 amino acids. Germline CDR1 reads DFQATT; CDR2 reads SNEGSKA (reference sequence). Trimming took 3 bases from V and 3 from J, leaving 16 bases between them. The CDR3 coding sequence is TGCAGTGCTAGGTCGCCACCAGCAGGGACAGATACGCAGTATTTT. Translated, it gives CSARSPPAGTDTQYF.

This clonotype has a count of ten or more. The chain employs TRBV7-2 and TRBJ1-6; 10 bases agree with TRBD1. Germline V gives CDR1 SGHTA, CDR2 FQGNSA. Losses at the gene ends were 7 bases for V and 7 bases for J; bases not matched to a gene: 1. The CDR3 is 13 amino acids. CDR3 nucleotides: TGTGCCAGCAAGGGACAGGGGAATTCACCCCTCCACTTT. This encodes CASKGQGNSPLHF.

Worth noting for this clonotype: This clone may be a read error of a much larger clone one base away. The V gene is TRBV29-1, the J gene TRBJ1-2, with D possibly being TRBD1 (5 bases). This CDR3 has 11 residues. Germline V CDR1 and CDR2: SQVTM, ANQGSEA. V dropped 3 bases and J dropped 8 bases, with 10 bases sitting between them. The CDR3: CSVDRDGGYTF. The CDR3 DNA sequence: TGCAGCGTTGACCGGGACGGAGGCTACACCTTC. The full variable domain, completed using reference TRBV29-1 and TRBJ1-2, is SAVISQKPSRDICQRGTSLTIQCQVDSQVTMMFWYRQQPGQSLTLIATANQGSEATYESGFVIDKFPISRPNLTFSTLTVSNMSPEDSSIYLCSVDRDGGYTFGSGTRLTVV.

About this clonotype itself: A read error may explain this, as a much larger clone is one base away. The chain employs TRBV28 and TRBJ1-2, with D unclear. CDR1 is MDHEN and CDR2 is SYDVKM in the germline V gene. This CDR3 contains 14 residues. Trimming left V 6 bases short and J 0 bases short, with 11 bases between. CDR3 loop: CASSRREANYGYTF. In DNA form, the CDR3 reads TGTGCCAGCAGCCGACGGGAGGCTAACTATGGCTACACCTTC.

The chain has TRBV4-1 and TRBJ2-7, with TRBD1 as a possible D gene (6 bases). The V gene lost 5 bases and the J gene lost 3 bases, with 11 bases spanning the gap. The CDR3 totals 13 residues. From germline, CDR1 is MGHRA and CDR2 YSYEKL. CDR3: CASSADRYYEQYF. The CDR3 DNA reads TGCGCCAGCAGCGCCGACAGGTACTACGAGCAGTACTTC.

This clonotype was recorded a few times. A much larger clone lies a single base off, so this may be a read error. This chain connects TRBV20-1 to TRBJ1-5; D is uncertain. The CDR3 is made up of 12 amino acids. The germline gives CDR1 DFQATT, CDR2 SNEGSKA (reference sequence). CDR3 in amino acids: CRASFGIQPQHF. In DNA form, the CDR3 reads TGCAGGGCTAGTTTCGGCATCCAGCCCCAGCATTTT.

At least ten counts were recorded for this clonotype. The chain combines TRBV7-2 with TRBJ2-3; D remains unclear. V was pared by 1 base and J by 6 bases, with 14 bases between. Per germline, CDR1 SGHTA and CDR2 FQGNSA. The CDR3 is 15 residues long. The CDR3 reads CASSLGSYTQDTQYF. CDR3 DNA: TGTGCCAGCAGCTTAGGGAGCTACACACAGGATACGCAGTATTTT.

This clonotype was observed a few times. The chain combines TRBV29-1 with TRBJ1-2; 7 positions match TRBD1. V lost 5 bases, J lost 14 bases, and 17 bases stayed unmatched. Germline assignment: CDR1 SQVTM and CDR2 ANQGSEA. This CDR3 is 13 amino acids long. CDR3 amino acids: CSVRIGLTGLKTF. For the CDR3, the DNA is TGCAGCGTTCGAATCGGATTGACAGGGTTGAAAACCTTC.

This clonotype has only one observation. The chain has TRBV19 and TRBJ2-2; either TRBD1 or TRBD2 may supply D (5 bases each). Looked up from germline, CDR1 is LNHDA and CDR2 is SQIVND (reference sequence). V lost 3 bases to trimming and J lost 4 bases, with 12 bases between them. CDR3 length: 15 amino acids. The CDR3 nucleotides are TGTGCCAGTAGTATTGGGGGTCTGAGCACCGGGGAGCTGTTTTTT. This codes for CASSIGGLSTGELFF.

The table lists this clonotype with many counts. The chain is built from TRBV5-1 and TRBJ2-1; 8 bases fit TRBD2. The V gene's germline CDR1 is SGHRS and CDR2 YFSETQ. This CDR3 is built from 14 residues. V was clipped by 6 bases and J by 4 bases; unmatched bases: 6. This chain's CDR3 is CASTGLAGYNEQFF. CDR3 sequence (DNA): TGCGCCAGCACCGGACTAGCAGGTTACAATGAGCAGTTCTTC.

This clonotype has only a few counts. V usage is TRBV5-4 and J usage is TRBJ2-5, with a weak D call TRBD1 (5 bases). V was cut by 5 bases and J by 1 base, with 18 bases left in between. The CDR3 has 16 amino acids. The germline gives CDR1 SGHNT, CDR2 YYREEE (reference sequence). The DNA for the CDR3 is TGTGCCAGCAGTCCTGTGATTCGACAGACCCAAGAGACCCAGTACTTC. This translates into CASSPVIRQTQETQYF.

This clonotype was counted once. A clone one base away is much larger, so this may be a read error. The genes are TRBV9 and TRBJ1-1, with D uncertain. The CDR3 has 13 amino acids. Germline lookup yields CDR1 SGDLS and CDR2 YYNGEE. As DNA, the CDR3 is TGTGCCAGCAGCTTTGGCATGAACACTGAAACTTTCTTT. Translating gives CASSFGMNTETFF.

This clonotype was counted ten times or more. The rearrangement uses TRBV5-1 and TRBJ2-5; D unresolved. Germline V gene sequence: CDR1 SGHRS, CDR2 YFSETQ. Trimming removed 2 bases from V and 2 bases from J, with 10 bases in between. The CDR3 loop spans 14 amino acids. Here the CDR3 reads CASSFPQVQETQYF. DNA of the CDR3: TGCGCCAGCAGCTTTCCGCAGGTACAAGAGACCCAGTACTTC.

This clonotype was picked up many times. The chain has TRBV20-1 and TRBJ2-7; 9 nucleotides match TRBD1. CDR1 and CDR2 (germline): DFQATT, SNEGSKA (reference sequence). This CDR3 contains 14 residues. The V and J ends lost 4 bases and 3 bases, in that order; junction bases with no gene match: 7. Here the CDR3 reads CSAKDRGILYEQYF. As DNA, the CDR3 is TGCAGTGCTAAGGACAGGGGAATTCTCTACGAGCAGTACTTC.

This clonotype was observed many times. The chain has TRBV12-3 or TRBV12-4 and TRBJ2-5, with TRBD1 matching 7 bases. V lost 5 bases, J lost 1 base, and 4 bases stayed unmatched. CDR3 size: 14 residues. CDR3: CASSPDRAQETQYF. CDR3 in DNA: TGTGCCAGCAGTCCTGACAGGGCCCAAGAGACCCAGTACTTC.

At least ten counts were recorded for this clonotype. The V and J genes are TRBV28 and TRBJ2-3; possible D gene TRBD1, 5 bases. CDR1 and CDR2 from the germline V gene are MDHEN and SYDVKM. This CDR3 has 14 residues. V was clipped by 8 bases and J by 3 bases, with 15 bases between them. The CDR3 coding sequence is TGTGCCAGCTCAAACAGGCTCGGAACAGATACGCAGTATTTT. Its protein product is CASSNRLGTDTQYF.

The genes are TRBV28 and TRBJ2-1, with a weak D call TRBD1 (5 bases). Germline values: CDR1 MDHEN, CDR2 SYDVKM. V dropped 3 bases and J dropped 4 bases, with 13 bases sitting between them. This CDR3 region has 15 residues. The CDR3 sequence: CASSFSTGLYNEQFF. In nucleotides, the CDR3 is TGTGCCAGCAGTTTCTCCACAGGATTATACAATGAGCAGTTCTTC.

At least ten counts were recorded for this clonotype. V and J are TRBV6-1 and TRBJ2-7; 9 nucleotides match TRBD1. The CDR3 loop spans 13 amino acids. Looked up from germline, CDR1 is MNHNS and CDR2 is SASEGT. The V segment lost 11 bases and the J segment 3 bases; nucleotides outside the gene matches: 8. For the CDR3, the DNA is TGTGCCGGCGGGGACAGGGTCAACTACGAGCAGTACTTC. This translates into CAGGDRVNYEQYF.

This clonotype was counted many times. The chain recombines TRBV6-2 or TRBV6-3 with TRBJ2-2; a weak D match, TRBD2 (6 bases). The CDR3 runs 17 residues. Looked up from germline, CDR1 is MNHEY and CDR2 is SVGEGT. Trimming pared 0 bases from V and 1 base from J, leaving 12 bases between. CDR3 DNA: TGTGCCAGCAGTTACTCGGGAGGAAGGGTGAACACCGGGGAGCTGTTTTTT. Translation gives CASSYSGGRVNTGELFF.

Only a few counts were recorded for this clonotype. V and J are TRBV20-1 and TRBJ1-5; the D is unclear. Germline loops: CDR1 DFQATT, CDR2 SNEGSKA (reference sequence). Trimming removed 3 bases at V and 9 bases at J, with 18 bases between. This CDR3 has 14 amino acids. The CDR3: CSARDRDRLWPQHF. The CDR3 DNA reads TGCAGTGCTAGGGATCGAGATAGGTTGTGGCCCCAGCATTTT.

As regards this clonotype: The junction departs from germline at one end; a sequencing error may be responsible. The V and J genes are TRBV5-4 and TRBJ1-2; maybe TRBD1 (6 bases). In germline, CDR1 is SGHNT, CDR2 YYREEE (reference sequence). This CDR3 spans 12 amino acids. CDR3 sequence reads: CASSSEGHGYIF. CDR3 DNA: TGTGCCAGCAGCTCGGAGGGACATGGCTACATCTTC.

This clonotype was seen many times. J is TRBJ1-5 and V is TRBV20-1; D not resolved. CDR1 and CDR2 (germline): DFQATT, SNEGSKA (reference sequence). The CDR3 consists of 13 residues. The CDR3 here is CGWKGPANQPQHF. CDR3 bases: TGCGGATGGAAAGGGCCGGCCAATCAGCCCCAGCATTTT.

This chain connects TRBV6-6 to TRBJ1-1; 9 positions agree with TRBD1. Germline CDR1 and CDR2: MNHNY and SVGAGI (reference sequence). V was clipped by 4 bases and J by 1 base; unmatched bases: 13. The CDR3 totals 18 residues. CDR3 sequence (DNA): TGTGCCAGCAGTTTACCAGCCGGGACAGGGATTTGGAACACTGAAGCTTTCTTT. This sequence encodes CASSLPAGTGIWNTEAFF.

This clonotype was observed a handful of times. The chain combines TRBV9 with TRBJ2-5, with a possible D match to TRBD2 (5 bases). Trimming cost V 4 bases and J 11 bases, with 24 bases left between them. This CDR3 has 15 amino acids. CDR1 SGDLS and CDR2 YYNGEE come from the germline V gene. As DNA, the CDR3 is TGTGCCAGCAGCCCCGGGGTGGGGATAAGCGATGAGCAGTACTTC. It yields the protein CASSPGVGISDEQYF. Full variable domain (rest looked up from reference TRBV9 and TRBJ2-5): DSGVTQTPKHLITATGQRVTLRCSPRSGDLSVYWYQQSLDQGLQFLIQYYNGEERAKGNILERFSAQQFPDLHSELNLSSLELGDSALYFCASSPGVGISDEQYFGPGTRLLVL.

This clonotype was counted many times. The CDR3 DNA sequence: TGTGCCAGCAGCCAAATGAGCGGGGGGCAGAACGAGCAGTACTTC. Its protein is CASSQMSGGQNEQYF. V usage is TRBV3-1 and J usage is TRBJ2-7, with TRBD2 identical over 9 bases. CDR1 and CDR2 from the germline V gene are LGHDT and YNNKEL (reference sequence). The CDR3 spans 15 residues. V shed 2 bases and J 5 bases; nucleotides not matched to a gene: 7.

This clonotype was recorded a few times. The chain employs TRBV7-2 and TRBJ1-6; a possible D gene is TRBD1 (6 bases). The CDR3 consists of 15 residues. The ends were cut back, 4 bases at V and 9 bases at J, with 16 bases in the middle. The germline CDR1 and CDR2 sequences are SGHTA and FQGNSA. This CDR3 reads CASSSGNRVSSPLHF. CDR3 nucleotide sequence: TGTGCCAGCAGCTCGGGGAACAGGGTGAGTTCACCCCTCCACTTT.

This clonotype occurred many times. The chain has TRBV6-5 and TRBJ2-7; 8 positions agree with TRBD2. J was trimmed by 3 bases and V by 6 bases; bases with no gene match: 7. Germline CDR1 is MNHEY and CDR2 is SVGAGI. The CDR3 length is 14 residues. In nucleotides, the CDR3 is TGTGCCAGCAGCCGAGGACTAGCTCGCTACGAGCAGTACTTC. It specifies CASSRGLARYEQYF.

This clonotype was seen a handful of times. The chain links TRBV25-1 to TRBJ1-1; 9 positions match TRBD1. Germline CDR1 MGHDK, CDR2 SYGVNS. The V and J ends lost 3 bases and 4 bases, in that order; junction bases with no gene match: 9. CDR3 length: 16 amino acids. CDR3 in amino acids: CASSEGQGMYGTEAFF. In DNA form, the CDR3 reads TGTGCCAGCAGTGAGGGACAGGGAATGTATGGCACTGAAGCTTTCTTT.